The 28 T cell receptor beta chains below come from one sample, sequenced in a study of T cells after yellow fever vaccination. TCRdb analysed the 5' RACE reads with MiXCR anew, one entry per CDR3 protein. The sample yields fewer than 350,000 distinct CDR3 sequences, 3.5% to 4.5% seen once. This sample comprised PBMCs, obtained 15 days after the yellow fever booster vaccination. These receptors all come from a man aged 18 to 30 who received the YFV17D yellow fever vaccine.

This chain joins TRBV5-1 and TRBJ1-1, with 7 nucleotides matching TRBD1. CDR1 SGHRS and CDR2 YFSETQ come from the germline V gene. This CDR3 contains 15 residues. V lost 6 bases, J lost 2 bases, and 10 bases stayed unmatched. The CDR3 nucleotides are TGCGCCAGCAACGTCGGGACAGCCTATAACACTGAAGCTTTCTTT. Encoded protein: CASNVGTAYNTEAFF.

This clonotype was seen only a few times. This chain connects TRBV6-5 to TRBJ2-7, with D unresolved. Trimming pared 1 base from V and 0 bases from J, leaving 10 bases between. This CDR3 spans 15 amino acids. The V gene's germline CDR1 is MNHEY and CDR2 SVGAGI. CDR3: CASSYFTGSSYEQYF. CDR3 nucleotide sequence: TGTGCCAGCAGTTACTTCACGGGTAGCTCCTACGAGCAGTACTTC.

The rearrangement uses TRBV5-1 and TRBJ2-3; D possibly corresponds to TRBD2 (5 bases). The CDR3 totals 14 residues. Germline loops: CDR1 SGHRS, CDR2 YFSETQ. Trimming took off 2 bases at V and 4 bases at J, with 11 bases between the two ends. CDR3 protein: CASSFGVSADTQYF. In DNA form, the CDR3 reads TGCGCCAGCAGCTTCGGGGTATCAGCAGATACGCAGTATTTT.

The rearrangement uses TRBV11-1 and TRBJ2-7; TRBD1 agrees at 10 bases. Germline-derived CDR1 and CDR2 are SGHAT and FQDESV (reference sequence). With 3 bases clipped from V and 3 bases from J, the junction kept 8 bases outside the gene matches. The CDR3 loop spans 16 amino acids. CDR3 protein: CASSFGAGTGVYEQYV. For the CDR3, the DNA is TGTGCCAGCAGCTTTGGAGCCGGGACAGGGGTCTACGAGCAGTACGTC.

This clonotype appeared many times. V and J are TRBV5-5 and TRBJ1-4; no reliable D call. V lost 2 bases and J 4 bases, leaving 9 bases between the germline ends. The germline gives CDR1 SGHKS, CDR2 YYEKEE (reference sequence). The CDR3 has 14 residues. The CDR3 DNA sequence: TGTGCCAGCAGCTTAGGTGGGCTTAATGAAAAACTGTTTTTT. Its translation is CASSLGGLNEKLFF.

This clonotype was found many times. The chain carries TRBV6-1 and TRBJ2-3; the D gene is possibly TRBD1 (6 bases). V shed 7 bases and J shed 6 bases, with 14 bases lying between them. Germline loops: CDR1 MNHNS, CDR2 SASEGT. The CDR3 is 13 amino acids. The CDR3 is CASTRGVGDTQYF. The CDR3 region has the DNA TGTGCCAGCACCAGGGGCGTGGGGGATACGCAGTATTTT.

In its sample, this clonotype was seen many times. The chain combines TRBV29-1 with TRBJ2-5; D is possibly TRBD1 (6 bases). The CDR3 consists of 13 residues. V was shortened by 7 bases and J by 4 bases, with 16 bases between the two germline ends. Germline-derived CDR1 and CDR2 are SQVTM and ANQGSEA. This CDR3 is CSGSTGFTETQYF. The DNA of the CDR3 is TGCAGCGGCTCCACAGGGTTTACAGAGACCCAGTACTTC. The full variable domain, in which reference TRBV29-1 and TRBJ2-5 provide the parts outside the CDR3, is SAVISQKPSRDICQRGTSLTIQCQVDSQVTMMFWYRQQPGQSLTLIATANQGSEATYESGFVIDKFPISRPNLTFSTLTVSNMSPEDSSIYLCSGSTGFTETQYFGPGTRLLVL.

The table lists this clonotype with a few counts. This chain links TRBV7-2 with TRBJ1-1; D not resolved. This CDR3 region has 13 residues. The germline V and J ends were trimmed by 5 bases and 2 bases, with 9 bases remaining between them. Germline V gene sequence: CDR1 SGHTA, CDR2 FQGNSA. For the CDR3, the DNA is TGTGCCAGCAGCCCGGGATTCAACACTGAAGCTTTCTTT. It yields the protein CASSPGFNTEAFF.

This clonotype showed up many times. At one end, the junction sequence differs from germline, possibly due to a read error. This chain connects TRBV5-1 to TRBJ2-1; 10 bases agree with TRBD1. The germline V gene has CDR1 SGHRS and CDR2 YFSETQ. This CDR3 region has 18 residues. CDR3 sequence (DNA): TGCGCCACCAGCTTGAGGGACAGGGGATCGAGCTCCTACAATGAGCAGTTCTTC. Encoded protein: CATSLRDRGSSSYNEQFF.

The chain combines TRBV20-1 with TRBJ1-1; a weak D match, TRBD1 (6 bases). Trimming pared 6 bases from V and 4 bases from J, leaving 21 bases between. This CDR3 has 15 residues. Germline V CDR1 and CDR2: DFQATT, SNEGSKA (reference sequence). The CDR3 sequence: CSARTTTRGLTEAFF. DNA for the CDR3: TGCAGTGCCAGAACAACAACCAGGGGTCTCACTGAAGCTTTCTTT.

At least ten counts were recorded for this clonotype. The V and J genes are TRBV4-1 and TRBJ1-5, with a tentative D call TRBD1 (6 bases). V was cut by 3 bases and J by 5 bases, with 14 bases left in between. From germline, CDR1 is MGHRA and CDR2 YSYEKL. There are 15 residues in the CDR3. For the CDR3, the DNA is TGCGCCAGCAGCCATCCCGGGACACGGTATCAGCCCCAGCATTTT. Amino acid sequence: CASSHPGTRYQPQHF.

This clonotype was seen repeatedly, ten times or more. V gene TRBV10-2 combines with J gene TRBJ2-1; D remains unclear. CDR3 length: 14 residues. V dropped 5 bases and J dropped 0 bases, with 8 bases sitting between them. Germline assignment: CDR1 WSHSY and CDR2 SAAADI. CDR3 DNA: TGCGCCAGCAGTTCTACCAGCTCCTACAATGAGCAGTTCTTC. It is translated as CASSSTSSYNEQFF.

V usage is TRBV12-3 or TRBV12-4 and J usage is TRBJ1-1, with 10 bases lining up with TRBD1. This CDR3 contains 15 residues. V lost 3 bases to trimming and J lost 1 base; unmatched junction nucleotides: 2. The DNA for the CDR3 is TGTGCCAGCAGTTTGGGACAGGGGAGGAACACTGAAGCTTTCTTT. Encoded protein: CASSLGQGRNTEAFF.

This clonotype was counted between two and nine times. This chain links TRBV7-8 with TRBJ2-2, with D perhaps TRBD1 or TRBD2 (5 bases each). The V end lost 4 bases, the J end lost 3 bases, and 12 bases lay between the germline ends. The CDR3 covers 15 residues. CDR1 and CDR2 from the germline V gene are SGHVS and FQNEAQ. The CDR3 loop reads CASSSTGTDTGELFF. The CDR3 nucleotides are TGTGCCAGCAGCTCCACCGGGACGGACACCGGGGAGCTGTTTTTT.

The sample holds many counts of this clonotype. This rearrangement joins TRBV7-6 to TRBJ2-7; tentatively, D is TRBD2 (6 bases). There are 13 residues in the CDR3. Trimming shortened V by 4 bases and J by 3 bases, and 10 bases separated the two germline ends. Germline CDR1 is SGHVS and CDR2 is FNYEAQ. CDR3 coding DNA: TGTGCCAGCAGCTCAACGGGACTCTACGAGCAGTACTTC. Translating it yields CASSSTGLYEQYF.

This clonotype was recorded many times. The chain's CDR3 is CASSLGTYEQYV. The CDR3 nucleotides are TGTGCCAGCAGCCTCGGGACTTACGAGCAGTACGTC. The genes are TRBV7-9 and TRBJ2-7; possible D gene TRBD2, 6 bases. This CDR3 comprises 12 residues. The germline gives CDR1 SEHNR, CDR2 FQNEAQ (reference sequence). V lost 5 bases to trimming and J lost 4 bases, with 9 bases between them.

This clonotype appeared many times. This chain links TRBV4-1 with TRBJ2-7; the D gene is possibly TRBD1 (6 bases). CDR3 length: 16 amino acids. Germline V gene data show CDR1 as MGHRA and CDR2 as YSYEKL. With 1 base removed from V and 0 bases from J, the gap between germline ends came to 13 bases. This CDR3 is CASSQVAGALSYEQYF. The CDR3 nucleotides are TGCGCCAGCAGCCAAGTGGCAGGGGCCCTCTCCTACGAGCAGTACTTC.

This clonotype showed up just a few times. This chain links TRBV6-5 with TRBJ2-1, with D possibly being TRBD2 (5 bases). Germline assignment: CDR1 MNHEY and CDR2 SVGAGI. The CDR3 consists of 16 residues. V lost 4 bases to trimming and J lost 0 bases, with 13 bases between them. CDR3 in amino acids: CASSFRAESSYNEQFF. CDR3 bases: TGTGCCAGCAGTTTCAGAGCGGAGAGCTCCTACAATGAGCAGTTCTTC.

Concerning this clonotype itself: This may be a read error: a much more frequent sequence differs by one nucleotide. The CDR3 spells CSVRLRALPTFGYTF. In DNA, the CDR3 is TGCAGCGTTCGTCTCAGGGCCCTACCTACTTTTGGCTACACCTTC. The chain has TRBV29-1 and TRBJ1-2, with D maybe TRBD1 (5 bases). The germline CDR1 and CDR2 sequences are SQVTM and ANQGSEA. There are 15 residues in the CDR3. The V gene lost 5 bases and the J gene lost 7 bases, with 23 bases spanning the gap.

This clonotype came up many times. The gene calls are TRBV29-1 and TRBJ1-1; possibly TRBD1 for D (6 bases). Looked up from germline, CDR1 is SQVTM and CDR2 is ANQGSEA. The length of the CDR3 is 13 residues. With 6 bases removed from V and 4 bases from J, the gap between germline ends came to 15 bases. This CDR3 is CSVAQGKLTEAFF. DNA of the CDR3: TGCAGCGTGGCACAGGGCAAGCTCACTGAAGCTTTCTTT.

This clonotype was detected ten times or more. The CDR3 loop reads CASSWDTLYEQYV. The CDR3 DNA is TGTGCCAGCAGTTGGGACACTTTATACGAGCAGTACGTC. The chain links TRBV7-8 to TRBJ2-7; a possible D gene is TRBD1 (6 bases). The CDR3 is 13 amino acids. Germline lookup yields CDR1 SGHVS and CDR2 FQNEAQ. Between the trimmed V and J ends, which lost 6 bases and 4 bases, there was a span of 13 bases.

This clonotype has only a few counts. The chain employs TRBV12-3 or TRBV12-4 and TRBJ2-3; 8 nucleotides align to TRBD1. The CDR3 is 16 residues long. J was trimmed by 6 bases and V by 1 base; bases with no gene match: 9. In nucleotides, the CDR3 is TGTGCCAGCAGTTTAGTCACAGGGGGGTCGCAGGATACGCAGTATTTT. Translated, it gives CASSLVTGGSQDTQYF.

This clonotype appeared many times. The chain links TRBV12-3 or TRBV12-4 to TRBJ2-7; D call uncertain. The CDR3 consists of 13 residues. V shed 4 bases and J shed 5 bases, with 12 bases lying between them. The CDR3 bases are TGTGCCAGCAGTTACGGCAGGCTCAACGAGCAGTACGTC. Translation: CASSYGRLNEQYV.

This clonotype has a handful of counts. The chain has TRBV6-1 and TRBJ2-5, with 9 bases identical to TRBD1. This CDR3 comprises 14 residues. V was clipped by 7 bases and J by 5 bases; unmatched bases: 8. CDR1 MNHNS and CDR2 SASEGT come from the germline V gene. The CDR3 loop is CASTLHRGQETQYF. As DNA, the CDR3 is TGTGCCAGCACTCTCCACAGGGGGCAGGAGACCCAGTACTTC.

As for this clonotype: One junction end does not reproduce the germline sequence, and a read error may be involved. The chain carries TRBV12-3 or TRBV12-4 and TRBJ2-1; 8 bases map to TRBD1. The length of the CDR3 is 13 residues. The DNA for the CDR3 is TGTGCCAGCAGGTTAGGGACAGGCCAAGTTCAGTTCTTC. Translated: CASRLGTGQVQFF.

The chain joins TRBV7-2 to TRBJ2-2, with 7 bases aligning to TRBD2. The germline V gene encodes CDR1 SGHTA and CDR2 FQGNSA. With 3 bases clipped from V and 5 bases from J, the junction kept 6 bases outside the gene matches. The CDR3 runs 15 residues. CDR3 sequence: CASSFRHGRTGELFF. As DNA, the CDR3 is TGTGCCAGCAGCTTCCGACACGGGAGGACCGGGGAGCTGTTTTTT.

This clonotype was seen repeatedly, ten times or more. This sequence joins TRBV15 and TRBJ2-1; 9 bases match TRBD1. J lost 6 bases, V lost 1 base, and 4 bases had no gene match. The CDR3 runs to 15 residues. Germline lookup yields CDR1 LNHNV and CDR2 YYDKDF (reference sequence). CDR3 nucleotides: TGTGCCACCAGCAGAGGGGACAGGGTAGGCAATGAGCAGTTCTTC. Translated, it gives CATSRGDRVGNEQFF.

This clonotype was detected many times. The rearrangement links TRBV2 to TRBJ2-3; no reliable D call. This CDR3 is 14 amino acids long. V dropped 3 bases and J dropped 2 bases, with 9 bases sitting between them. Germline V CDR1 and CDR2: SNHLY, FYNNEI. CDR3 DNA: TGTGCCAGCAGTGACTCGTCTTACACAGATACGCAGTATTTT. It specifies CASSDSSYTDTQYF.